The 21 T cell receptor beta chains presented below share a single source sample, sequenced in a study of beta chain features in type 1 diabetes. Expressed TCRB transcripts got sequenced, as all isolated RNA was reverse transcribed. Repertoires were generated with immunoSEQ multiplex PCR, while TCRdb's copy carries only in-frame clones and drops some. The sample includes approximately 340,000 clones, more than 13% of them seen just once. The sequencing sample was made of naive CD4+ T cells from blood. These receptor sequences come from a young woman in good health.

This clone was detected a few times. This chain uses TRBV11-2 with TRBJ2-5; possibly TRBD2 for D (5 bases). The V gene's germline CDR1 is SGHAT and CDR2 FQNNGV. Trimming left V 1 base short and J 5 bases short, with 11 bases between. The CDR3 has 14 amino acids. The CDR3 nucleotides read TGTGCCAGCAGCTTAGGGGCTAGCTGGGAGACCCAGTACTTC. Translation: CASSLGASWETQYF.

This chain connects TRBV28 to TRBJ2-3, with D possibly matching TRBD1 (6 bases). The germline V and J ends were trimmed by 3 bases and 5 bases, with 12 bases remaining between them. The CDR3 runs 14 residues. The germline V gene has CDR1 MDHEN and CDR2 SYDVKM. The CDR3 is CASSLYRVRDTQYF. Written as DNA, the CDR3 is TGTGCCAGCAGTTTGTACAGGGTTAGAGATACGCAGTATTTT.

The chain recombines TRBV9 with TRBJ2-1, with 8 bases that match TRBD2. The J segment lost 6 bases and the V segment lost 1 base, leaving 6 bases of the junction unmatched. CDR1 and CDR2 from the germline V gene are SGDLS and YYNGEE. The CDR3 is 15 amino acids. The CDR3 region has the DNA TGTGCCAGCAGCGTATCTTCCGGGACTAGCAATGAGCAGTTCTTC. It is translated as CASSVSSGTSNEQFF.

This clone was counted between two and nine times. This chain uses TRBV5-1 with TRBJ1-1; tentative D call: TRBD1 (5 bases). The CDR3 sequence is 12 residues long. Between the trimmed V and J ends, which lost 2 bases and 11 bases, there was a span of 13 bases. Germline-derived CDR1 and CDR2 are SGHRS and YFSETQ. The CDR3 nucleotides read TGCGCCAGCAGCTTCGGCAGGGAACGGGCTTTCTTT. It encodes CASSFGRERAFF.

This clone was counted between two and nine times. The CDR3 spells CASGTASSYEQYF. CDR3 sequence (DNA): TGTGCCAGCGGGACAGCCAGCTCCTACGAGCAGTACTTC. This sequence joins TRBV2 and TRBJ2-7; 7 nucleotides line up with TRBD1. With 8 bases clipped from V and 0 bases from J, the junction kept 4 bases outside the gene matches. The CDR3 has 13 residues. Germline lookup yields CDR1 SNHLY and CDR2 FYNNEI.

This clone turned up a few times. The V and J genes are TRBV9 and TRBJ2-1, with 14 positions matching TRBD2. CDR1 and CDR2 (germline): SGDLS, YYNGEE. This CDR3 spans 16 amino acids. Trimming removed 4 bases from V and 6 bases from J; junction bases left unmatched: 6. The CDR3 DNA follows: TGTGCCAGCAGCTCCCCGGGACTAGCGGGAGCCAATGAGCAGTTCTTC. This translates into CASSSPGLAGANEQFF. The whole variable domain, filled in from reference TRBV9 and TRBJ2-1, reads DSGVTQTPKHLITATGQRVTLRCSPRSGDLSVYWYQQSLDQGLQFLIQYYNGEERAKGNILERFSAQQFPDLHSELNLSSLELGDSALYFCASSSPGLAGANEQFFGPGTRLTVL.

The chain recombines TRBV9 with TRBJ2-1; perhaps TRBD1 as D (6 bases). The CDR3 is 15 amino acids. From germline, CDR1 is SGDLS and CDR2 YYNGEE. Deletions cut 6 bases from V and 4 bases from J, with 17 bases between. This CDR3 is CASTLGGVQYNEQFF. CDR3 sequence (DNA): TGTGCCAGCACCTTAGGGGGAGTGCAGTACAATGAGCAGTTCTTC.

The genes are TRBV29-1 and TRBJ1-1, with D possibly matching TRBD1 (6 bases). Germline values: CDR1 SQVTM, CDR2 ANQGSEA. The CDR3 extends over 12 amino acids. Deletions cut 4 bases from V and 4 bases from J, with 10 bases between. The CDR3 sequence is CSVATGSTEAFF. The CDR3 DNA is TGCAGCGTTGCTACAGGGAGCACTGAAGCTTTCTTT. Full variable domain (rest looked up from reference TRBV29-1 and TRBJ1-1): SAVISQKPSRDICQRGTSLTIQCQVDSQVTMMFWYRQQPGQSLTLIATANQGSEATYESGFVIDKFPISRPNLTFSTLTVSNMSPEDSSIYLCSVATGSTEAFFGQGTRLTVV.

This clone has more than one count but fewer than ten. The chain joins TRBV4-2 to TRBJ1-5; D gene ambiguous. V lost 1 base and J 3 bases, leaving 4 bases between the germline ends. CDR1 and CDR2 (germline): LGHNA, YNFKEQ. The CDR3 consists of 13 residues. CDR3 coding DNA: TGTGCCAGCAGCCAAGGTCTCAATCAGCCCCAGCATTTT. This translates into CASSQGLNQPQHF.

This clone was detected only a few times. The chain carries TRBV29-1 and TRBJ1-1; the match to TRBD1 covers 10 bases. The germline V gene encodes CDR1 SQVTM and CDR2 ANQGSEA. V gave up 8 bases and J gave up 4 bases; unmatched junction bases: 7. This CDR3 is built from 13 residues. The CDR3 nucleotides read TGCAGCCTTGGCGGACAGGGGGGCACTGAAGCTTTCTTT. This encodes CSLGGQGGTEAFF. Based on the CDR3 plus reference TRBV29-1 and TRBJ1-1, the full variable domain is SAVISQKPSRDICQRGTSLTIQCQVDSQVTMMFWYRQQPGQSLTLIATANQGSEATYESGFVIDKFPISRPNLTFSTLTVSNMSPEDSSIYLCSLGGQGGTEAFFGQGTRLTVV.

The table lists this clone with a few counts. CDR3 sequence: CASSVGLAGTRVMNEQFF. CDR3 DNA: TGTGCCAGCAGCGTAGGGCTAGCGGGAACCCGGGTAATGAATGAGCAGTTCTTC. V and J are TRBV9 and TRBJ2-1, with 9 bases identical to TRBD2. Looked up from germline, CDR1 is SGDLS and CDR2 is YYNGEE. CDR3 length: 18 amino acids. V was pared by 0 bases and J by 7 bases, with 14 bases of the junction left unmatched.

The table lists this clone with a few counts. The same CDR3 is also encoded by other DNA sequences in this sample. The rearrangement joins TRBV5-1 to TRBJ1-5; D unclear. Trimming left V 0 bases short and J 2 bases short, with 6 bases between. Germline V lookup: CDR1 SGHRS, CDR2 YFSETQ. The CDR3 extends over 14 amino acids. The CDR3: CASSLGTGNQPQHF. CDR3 coding DNA: TGCGCCAGCAGCTTGGGTACGGGCAATCAGCCCCAGCATTTT.

This clone has just a few counts. The chain combines TRBV29-1 with TRBJ2-1, with 9 bases identical to TRBD2. This CDR3 contains 14 residues. Germline CDR1 and CDR2: SQVTM and ANQGSEA. V was clipped by 6 bases and J by 2 bases; unmatched bases: 5. CDR3 DNA sequence: TGCAGCGTCGTTAGCGGGAGCGCCTACAATGAGCAGTTCTTC. Translating gives CSVVSGSAYNEQFF.

V is TRBV29-1 and J is TRBJ2-1; TRBD2 agrees at 7 bases. Germline V CDR1 and CDR2: SQVTM, ANQGSEA. The CDR3 loop spans 12 amino acids. The junction had 6 bases not matched to a gene; V was cut back by 4 bases and J by 9 bases. The CDR3 reads CSVALGGSEQFF. The CDR3 nucleotides are TGCAGCGTTGCCTTAGGCGGGAGTGAGCAGTTCTTC.

This clone was counted only a few times. The chain couples TRBV11-1 to TRBJ2-3, with D possibly TRBD1 on 6 matching bases. The CDR3 loop spans 13 amino acids. Germline CDR1 SGHAT, CDR2 FQDESV (reference sequence). Trimming took off 4 bases at V and 2 bases at J, with 7 bases between the two ends. The CDR3 is CASSSGVTDTQYF. CDR3 coding DNA: TGTGCCAGCAGCTCAGGGGTCACAGATACGCAGTATTTT.

There are a few counts of this clone. V gene TRBV6-5 combines with J gene TRBJ2-4; 8 positions agree with TRBD1. The CDR3 consists of 14 residues. Germline lookup yields CDR1 MNHEY and CDR2 SVGAGI. V shed 6 bases, J shed 10 bases, and the junction held 11 bases outside the gene matches. CDR3 sequence (DNA): TGTGCCAGCAGGACCGACAGGGGCCGGGGGATTCAGTACTTC. Amino acids: CASRTDRGRGIQYF.

The rearrangement joins TRBV7-2 to TRBJ2-5; possibly TRBD2 for D (5 bases). The CDR3 covers 13 residues. The germline gives CDR1 SGHTA, CDR2 FQGNSA. Trimming took 3 bases from V and 4 from J, leaving 9 bases between them. CDR3 bases: TGTGCCAGCAGCTTGAGGGCCCGAGAGACCCAGTACTTC. This encodes CASSLRARETQYF.

This clone was detected only a few times. The gene calls are TRBV7-3 and TRBJ1-4; 10 nucleotides line up with TRBD1. The length of the CDR3 is 14 residues. V lost 5 bases and J lost 7; bases outside the gene matches: 4. CDR1 SGHTA and CDR2 FQGTGA come from the germline V gene. This CDR3 reads CASSVDRGLEKLFF. As DNA, the CDR3 is TGTGCCAGCAGCGTAGACAGGGGGCTTGAAAAACTGTTTTTT.

This clone was counted a few times. The J gene is TRBJ2-1, the V gene TRBV9; TRBD1 aligns across 8 bases. V was clipped by 0 bases and J by 2 bases; unmatched bases: 10. Germline V CDR1 and CDR2: SGDLS, YYNGEE. This CDR3 is built from 18 residues. The CDR3 spells CASSVAEIPGQAYNEQFF. CDR3 DNA: TGTGCCAGCAGCGTAGCCGAGATTCCGGGACAGGCCTACAATGAGCAGTTCTTC.

There are a few counts of this clone. CDR3 protein: CATSSRTAGRPYEQYF. In nucleotides, the CDR3 is TGTGCCACCAGCAGCAGGACAGCAGGGAGACCCTACGAGCAGTACTTC. The J gene is TRBJ2-7, the V gene TRBV15; D is possibly TRBD1 (6 bases). From germline, CDR1 is LNHNV and CDR2 YYDKDF (reference sequence). This CDR3 has 16 amino acids. The V gene lost 3 bases and the J gene lost 2 bases, with 17 bases spanning the gap.

This clone was detected only a few times. This sample also contains other DNA sequences that code for the same CDR3. The V gene is TRBV18, the J gene TRBJ2-7, with 10 bases that match TRBD1. Looked up from germline, CDR1 is KGHSH and CDR2 is LQKENI. With 3 bases clipped from V and 5 bases from J, the junction kept 1 base outside the gene matches. The CDR3 extends over 13 amino acids. The CDR3 is CASSPGQGNEQYF. In nucleotides, the CDR3 is TGTGCCAGCTCACCGGGACAGGGGAACGAGCAGTACTTC. Variable domain in full (rest from reference TRBV18 and TRBJ2-7): NAGVMQNPRHLVRRRGQEARLRCSPMKGHSHVYWYRQLPEEGLKFMVYLQKENIIDESGMPKERFSAEFPKEGPSILRIQQVVRGDSAAYFCASSPGQGNEQYFGPGTRLTVT.